This T cell receptor beta chain was sequenced during a study of blood T cell repertoires in COVID-19. Overall study context: Sites across the United States, Italy and Spain contributed samples from acute and convalescent COVID-19. T cells, B-cell-depleted T cells, or PBMCs supplied cDNA or gDNA.

This clone was observed a few times. The CDR3 runs to 11 residues. The V and J ends lost 3 bases and 10 bases respectively, with 8 bases between them. Germline V gene sequence: CDR1 SGHNT, CDR2 YYREEE (reference sequence). Per the study methods: Nucleated cell number was recorded as an estimate derived from reference gene primer amplification. The method was immunoSEQ multiplex PCR; TCRdb's version includes in-frame clones alone and lacks a portion of them. V and J calls and clone size are as listed in that table; D and trimming were resolved from the DNA. This repertoire shows approximately 230,000 clones, 65% to 85% found once; its top ten account for about 4%.

Sequencing used peripheral blood. This chain connects TRBV5-4 to TRBJ2-1, with D maybe TRBD2 (6 bases). The clonotype comes from a woman between 40 and 50 years old with active or convalescent COVID-19. CDR3 in DNA: TGTGCCAGCAGCTGGGAGGCAGAGCAGTTCTTC. It yields the protein CASSWEAEQFF.